Following are 11 T cell receptor beta chains from one sample sequenced in a study of breast tumors, draining lymph nodes, adjacent tissues. One entry per CDR3 protein, called by TCRdb with MiXCR from the multiplex PCR reads. The data hold tens of thousands of distinct CDR3 sequences, with roughly 30% observed a single time. Axillary draining lymph nodes of breast cancer patients supplied the node samples. The source material was axillary lymph node tissue. These receptors were taken from a female donor with breast cancer. Some clones in this sample may be carry-over from other donors' samples.

Ten or more counts support this clonotype. This chain links TRBV2 with TRBJ1-5; D remains unclear. Germline V lookup: CDR1 SNHLY, CDR2 FYNNEI. Trimming removed 5 bases at V and 7 bases at J, with 12 bases between. The CDR3 totals 13 residues. This CDR3 reads CASSLGSRQPQHF. The CDR3, as DNA: TGTGCCAGCAGTCTTGGGTCGCGGCAGCCCCAGCATTTT.

This clonotype was observed at least ten times. The rearrangement joins TRBV7-9 to TRBJ2-5, with D perhaps TRBD1 (6 bases). This CDR3 is built from 13 residues. CDR1 and CDR2 (germline): SEHNR, FQNEAQ (reference sequence). V lost 5 bases to trimming and J lost 7 bases, with 14 bases between them. The CDR3 nucleotides are TGTGCCAGCAGCCTTGAGGGGGTATCGACCCAGTACTTC. Its translation: CASSLEGVSTQYF.

In its sample, this clonotype ranks as medium-sized. The J gene is TRBJ2-7, the V gene TRBV12-3 or TRBV12-4; 7 bases fit TRBD1. The CDR3 is 14 residues long. V dropped 3 bases and J dropped 4; count of bases not matched to a gene: 6. The CDR3 protein is CASSFHRGKYEQYF. The CDR3 nucleotides read TGTGCCAGCAGTTTCCACAGGGGAAAGTACGAGCAGTACTTC.

This clonotype was counted many times. A much larger clone sits a single nucleotide away, making a read error possible. The rearrangement links TRBV13 to TRBJ1-2, with 8 bases that match TRBD1. Germline lookup yields CDR1 PRHDT and CDR2 FYEKMQ (reference sequence). V lost 3 bases to trimming and J lost 3 bases; unmatched junction nucleotides: 9. The CDR3 has 16 residues. CDR3 protein: CASSFLGTGFDYGYTF. In nucleotides, the CDR3 is TGTGCCAGCAGCTTTCTTGGGACAGGTTTTGACTATGGCTACACCTTC.

Note on this clonotype: This may come from a read error, since a much larger clone is one base off. The chain employs TRBV6-5 and TRBJ2-5; D is perhaps TRBD1 or TRBD2 (5 bases each). Germline CDR1 and CDR2: MNHEY and SVGAGI. This CDR3 is 12 amino acids long. Deletions cut 8 bases from V and 9 bases from J, with 16 bases between. CDR3 region: CASGRGDGAQYF. The CDR3 region has the DNA TGTGCCAGCGGGCGAGGGGATGGGGCCCAGTACTTC.

This clonotype was detected many times. This chain joins TRBV19 and TRBJ1-4; TRBD1 is a possible D gene (5 bases). V was trimmed by 7 bases and J by 4 bases, leaving 13 bases between them. There are 14 residues in the CDR3. Germline CDR1 LNHDA, CDR2 SQIVND (reference sequence). CDR3 amino acids: CASKTGSRNEKLFF. In DNA form, the CDR3 reads TGTGCCAGTAAAACAGGCAGCCGTAATGAAAAACTGTTTTTT.

About this clonotype itself: The final CDR3 position lacks the conserved phenylalanine or tryptophan, pointing to a likely read error. The genes are TRBV20-1 and TRBJ1-2; 8 bases are shared with TRBD1. The ends lost 4 bases at V and 5 bases at J; junction bases unmatched: 6. This CDR3 comprises 13 residues. Germline values: CDR1 DFQATT, CDR2 SNEGSKA (reference sequence). The CDR3 coding sequence is TGCAGTGCTACTCACAGGGGGTATTATGGCTACACCTCC. Its protein product is CSATHRGYYGYTS.

This clonotype was detected many times. The V call is TRBV7-2, the J call TRBJ1-5, with a weak D call TRBD1 (6 bases). Deletions cut 5 bases from V and 4 bases from J, with 15 bases between. CDR1 is SGHTA, CDR2 FQGNSA, per germline. This CDR3 is 15 amino acids long. Here the CDR3 DNA reads TGTGCCAGCAGCGTCGGCGACGGACAGAATCAGCCCCAGCATTTT. It encodes CASSVGDGQNQPQHF.

Remarks on this clonotype: This is likely a read error, given that the CDR3 carries no conserved phenylalanine or tryptophan at its end. It is unclear where the CDR3 begins or ends on the DNA, so no DNA is shown, and the CDR3 is as TCRdb lists it. J is TRBJ2-7 and V is TRBV29-1. The CDR3 is 11 residues long, counting both termini. Germline values: CDR1 SQVTM, CDR2 ANQGSEA. CDR3 sequence: CSGEKDYEQHY.

V gene TRBV20-1 combines with J gene TRBJ2-6; 7 bases map to TRBD1. This CDR3 contains 17 residues. V shed 0 bases and J 2 bases; nucleotides not matched to a gene: 7. The germline gives CDR1 DFQATT, CDR2 SNEGSKA (reference sequence). DNA for the CDR3: TGCAGTGCTAGAGATCCGACAGGGATCCCTGGGGCCAACGTCCTGACTTTC. It encodes CSARDPTGIPGANVLTF.

For this clonotype: One junction end disagrees with the germline gene, perhaps due to a read error. This chain uses TRBV15 with TRBJ1-6, with D possibly being TRBD1 (6 bases). The CDR3 totals 14 residues. Germline V gene sequence: CDR1 LNHNV, CDR2 YYDKDF (reference sequence). The CDR3, as DNA: TGTGCCAACAGCAGAGGGGGTGAAGGGTCACCCCTCCACTTT. It specifies CANSRGGEGSPLHF.